This TCR beta chain was recovered during a study of low-dose radiotherapy and immunotherapy resistance in tumors. About the study: Radiation delivery to Cohort 1 consisted of 0.5 Gy per fraction every 2 weeks, summing to 6.5 Gy.

The time point was: after trial treatment. Regarding treatment: LDRT plus nivolumab, ipilimumab, low-dose cyclophosphamide and aspirin (RACIN trial). V shed 4 bases and J shed 5 bases, with 11 bases lying between them. Germline V gene data show CDR1 as MDHEN and CDR2 as SYDVKM. The CDR3 totals 13 residues. The authors ran around 20 PCR cycles to amplify TCRs with a constant-region primer and V-primer adapter. TCRdb re-analysed the reads in MiXCR, keeping a single row per CDR3 protein. The sample has roughly 48,000 distinct CDR3 sequences; roughly a third are singletons. This clonotype was recorded many times.

Sequenced here: PBMCs, sampled after low-dose radiotherapy plus immunotherapy. This TCR was sampled from a male donor with rectosigmoid adenocarcinoma. This rearrangement joins TRBV28 to TRBJ1-1, with D possibly TRBD1 on 5 matching bases. This CDR3 reads CASSSHQGTEAFF. CDR3 bases: TGTGCCAGCAGTTCCCATCAGGGTACTGAAGCTTTCTTT.